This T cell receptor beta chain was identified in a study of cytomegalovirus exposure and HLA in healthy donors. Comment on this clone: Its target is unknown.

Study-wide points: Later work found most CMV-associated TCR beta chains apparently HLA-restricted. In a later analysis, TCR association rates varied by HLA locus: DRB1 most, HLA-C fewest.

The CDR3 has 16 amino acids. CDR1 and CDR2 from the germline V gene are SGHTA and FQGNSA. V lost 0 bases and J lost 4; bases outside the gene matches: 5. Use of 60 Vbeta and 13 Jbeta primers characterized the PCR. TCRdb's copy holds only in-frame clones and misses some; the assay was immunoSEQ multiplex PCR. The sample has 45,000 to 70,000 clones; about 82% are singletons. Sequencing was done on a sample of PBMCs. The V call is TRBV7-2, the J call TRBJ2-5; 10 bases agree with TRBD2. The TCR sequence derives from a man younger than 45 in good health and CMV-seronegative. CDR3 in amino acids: CASSLALAGGRETQYF. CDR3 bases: TGTGCCAGCAGCTTAGCGTTAGCGGGAGGTCGAGAGACCCAGTACTTC.